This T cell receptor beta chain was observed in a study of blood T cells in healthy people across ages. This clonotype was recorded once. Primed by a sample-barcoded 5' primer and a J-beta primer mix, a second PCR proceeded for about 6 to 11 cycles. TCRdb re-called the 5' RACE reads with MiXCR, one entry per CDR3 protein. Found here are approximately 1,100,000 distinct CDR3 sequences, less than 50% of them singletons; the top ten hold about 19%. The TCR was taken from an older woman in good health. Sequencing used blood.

The CDR3 protein is CSASWASGRREQYF. The CDR3, as DNA: TGCAGTGCTAGTTGGGCTAGCGGGAGGCGTGAGCAGTACTTC. The chain couples TRBV20-1 to TRBJ2-4; the match to TRBD2 covers 11 bases. CDR3 length: 14 amino acids. J was trimmed by 13 bases and V by 3 bases; bases with no gene match: 11. Per the germline V gene, CDR1 is DFQATT and CDR2 is SNEGSKA (reference sequence).